The 19 T cell receptor beta chains in this list originate from one sample, sequenced in a study of beta chain features in type 1 diabetes. Points from the study as a whole: Shortening of TCRB CDR3s, moderate but significant, appeared in all four CD4+ subsets of Type 1 diabetes patients.

These receptors' antigens are unknown. Expressed TCRB transcripts were sequenced because the isolated RNA had all been reverse transcribed beforehand. Produced via immunoSEQ multiplex PCR; TCRdb's table is partial and in-frame only. Of 250,000 to 300,000 clones in the sample, over 11% are singletons; the top ten hold over 0.015%. Sequencing was done on a sample of naive CD4+ T cells from blood. Receptors were obtained from a young man with type 1 diabetes.

This clone came up a few times. The rearrangement joins TRBV11-2 to TRBJ1-5; the D gene is possibly TRBD1 (5 bases). Germline V gene data show CDR1 as SGHAT and CDR2 as FQNNGV. The CDR3 is 14 residues long. V gave up 5 bases and J gave up 2 bases, with 10 bases separating them. As DNA, the CDR3 is TGTGCCAGCAGCCCGGCGGGGGGCAATCAGCCCCAGCATTTT. Its protein is CASSPAGGNQPQHF.

The V gene is TRBV5-1, the J gene TRBJ2-5, with D perhaps TRBD2 (5 bases). The CDR3 is made up of 14 amino acids. V dropped 1 base and J dropped 1 base, with 8 bases sitting between them. Germline V gene lookup returns CDR1 SGHRS and CDR2 YFSETQ. The CDR3 DNA reads as TGCGCCAGCAGCTTGACTGGAGGCCAAGAGACCCAGTACTTC. The encoded protein is CASSLTGGQETQYF.

This chain connects TRBV7-9 to TRBJ2-7; possible D gene TRBD2, 6 bases. V dropped 5 bases and J dropped 5 bases, with 16 bases sitting between them. Germline V gives CDR1 SEHNR, CDR2 FQNEAQ (reference sequence). CDR3 length: 14 amino acids. The CDR3 reads CASSRLGGSDEQYF. CDR3 DNA sequence: TGTGCCAGCAGCCGCCTGGGGGGTTCCGACGAGCAGTACTTC. The variable domain in full, completed from reference TRBV7-9 and TRBJ2-7, reads DTGVSQNPRHKITKRGQNVTFRCDPISEHNRLYWYRQTLGQGPEFLTYFQNEAQLEKSRLLSDRFSAERPKGSFSTLEIQRTEQGDSAMYLCASSRLGGSDEQYFGPGTRLTVT.

This sequence joins TRBV19 and TRBJ2-7; possible D gene TRBD2, 5 bases. Per the germline V gene, CDR1 is LNHDA and CDR2 is SQIVND (reference sequence). The CDR3 loop spans 13 amino acids. Trimming pared 5 bases from V and 3 bases from J, leaving 11 bases between. Written as DNA, the CDR3 is TGTGCCAGTAGTCCCGGGAACAGCTACGAGCAGTACTTC. Protein product: CASSPGNSYEQYF.

This clone has a handful of counts. The rearrangement uses TRBV7-2 and TRBJ2-5, with 7 nucleotides matching TRBD2. V lost 5 bases to trimming and J lost 5 bases; unmatched junction nucleotides: 8. The germline V gene encodes CDR1 SGHTA and CDR2 FQGNSA. The CDR3 is 14 amino acids. This CDR3 is CASSLDWGGETQYF. Here the CDR3 DNA reads TGTGCCAGCAGCCTAGACTGGGGAGGGGAGACCCAGTACTTC.

The gene calls are TRBV5-6 and TRBJ2-2, with 7 bases matching TRBD2. The CDR3 is 16 amino acids. Losses at the gene ends were 2 bases for V and 1 base for J; bases not matched to a gene: 5. The germline V gene has CDR1 SGHDT and CDR2 YYEEEE. The CDR3 loop reads CASSLAGKGNTGELFF. Written as DNA, the CDR3 is TGTGCCAGCAGCTTAGCGGGGAAGGGGAACACCGGGGAGCTGTTTTTT.

This clone was seen a few times. This chain links TRBV4-2 with TRBJ1-2; tentative D call: TRBD1 (6 bases). The germline V gene has CDR1 LGHNA and CDR2 YNFKEQ. The V end was cut by 0 bases, the J end by 2 bases, with 10 bases between. CDR3 length: 15 residues. In nucleotides, the CDR3 is TGTGCCAGCAGCCAAGAGTCAGGGGCAAACTATGGCTACACCTTC. The encoded protein is CASSQESGANYGYTF.

This clone was counted a few times. The chain carries TRBV19 and TRBJ2-4, with D possibly matching TRBD2 (6 bases). Germline CDR1 and CDR2: LNHDA and SQIVND (reference sequence). Trimming took off 6 bases at V and 15 bases at J, with 24 bases between the two ends. The CDR3 covers 14 residues. As DNA, the CDR3 is TGTGCCAGTAGGGCCGGACCGGGGGATCAACTCTGGTACTTC. This gives the protein CASRAGPGDQLWYF.

This clone came up a few times. V and J are TRBV7-6 and TRBJ2-7; weak D call: TRBD2 (6 bases). Germline loops: CDR1 SGHVS, CDR2 FNYEAQ. This CDR3 contains 15 residues. V was trimmed by 5 bases and J by 4 bases, leaving 18 bases between them. The CDR3 reads CASSLRLGSGYEQYF. In nucleotides, the CDR3 is TGTGCCAGCAGCCTTCGACTGGGAAGCGGGTACGAGCAGTACTTC.

The rearrangement uses TRBV5-1 and TRBJ2-2; the D gene is possibly TRBD2 (6 bases). The germline V and J ends were trimmed by 4 bases and 3 bases, with 10 bases remaining between them. The length of the CDR3 is 14 residues. CDR1 SGHRS and CDR2 YFSETQ come from the germline V gene. Here the CDR3 reads CASSTGGYTGELFF. The CDR3 bases are TGCGCCAGCAGCACCGGGGGTTACACCGGGGAGCTGTTTTTT.

The chain joins TRBV15 to TRBJ2-7, with D uncertain. Germline-derived CDR1 and CDR2 are LNHNV and YYDKDF (reference sequence). V lost 9 bases and J lost 0, with 18 bases in between. The CDR3 consists of 15 residues. DNA for the CDR3: TGTGCCACTTCCCGCGGCAGTCTGAGCTCCTACGAGCAGTACTTC. Protein: CATSRGSLSSYEQYF.

The chain has TRBV28 and TRBJ2-1; 8 bases are a match to TRBD1. Losses at the gene ends were 5 bases for V and 1 base for J; bases not matched to a gene: 4. The CDR3 is 15 amino acids. Per germline, CDR1 MDHEN and CDR2 SYDVKM. CDR3 loop: CASSPGTGSYNEQFF. CDR3 coding DNA: TGTGCCAGCAGTCCCGGGACAGGATCCTACAATGAGCAGTTCTTC.

This clone turned up a few times. This rearrangement joins TRBV30 to TRBJ1-3; no definite D call. This CDR3 region has 14 residues. V dropped 0 bases and J dropped 0 bases, with 6 bases sitting between them. From germline, CDR1 is GTSNPN and CDR2 SVGIG (reference sequence). CDR3 coding DNA: TGTGCCTGGAGTGTAAAACTCTCTGGAAACACCATATATTTT. Amino acids: CAWSVKLSGNTIYF.

The chain links TRBV7-2 to TRBJ2-3; maybe TRBD2 (5 bases). The CDR3 is 15 amino acids. Between the trimmed V and J ends, which lost 2 bases and 2 bases, there was a span of 11 bases. Per germline, CDR1 SGHTA and CDR2 FQGNSA. The CDR3 here is CASSLQAGHTDTQYF. The CDR3 DNA reads TGTGCCAGCAGCTTACAGGCGGGCCACACAGATACGCAGTATTTT.

The rearrangement links TRBV19 to TRBJ1-5; no clear D gene. Trimming shortened V by 0 bases and J by 3 bases, and 9 bases separated the two germline ends. In germline, CDR1 is LNHDA, CDR2 SQIVND (reference sequence). The length of the CDR3 is 15 residues. The CDR3 DNA reads as TGTGCCAGTAGTATAGAGGCAGGAAACAATCAGCCCCAGCATTTT. This encodes CASSIEAGNNQPQHF.

This clone came up a few times. The chain combines TRBV7-9 with TRBJ2-3, with 9 bases identical to TRBD2. The CDR3 extends over 17 amino acids. Unmatched junction bases numbered 13, after V lost 5 bases and J lost 4 bases. Germline V gene lookup returns CDR1 SEHNR and CDR2 FQNEAQ (reference sequence). The CDR3 reads CASSLPASGNNADTQYF. The CDR3 DNA follows: TGTGCCAGCAGCCTCCCGGCTAGCGGGAACAATGCAGATACGCAGTATTTT.

This clone was seen a few times. The chain employs TRBV18 and TRBJ1-2; D uncertain. The CDR3 totals 15 residues. Germline CDR1 reads KGHSH; CDR2 reads LQKENI. V lost 3 bases, J lost 0 bases, and 11 bases lay in between. The CDR3 region has the DNA TGTGCCAGCTCACCCGCCGCCGGGACTAACTATGGCTACACCTTC. Its protein product is CASSPAAGTNYGYTF.

The chain is built from TRBV9 and TRBJ2-1; D remains ambiguous. CDR3 length: 15 residues. Germline-derived CDR1 and CDR2 are SGDLS and YYNGEE. The V gene lost 2 bases and the J gene lost 0 bases, with 9 bases spanning the gap. The CDR3 nucleotides are TGTGCCAGCAGCGTGGCGGAAAACTCCTACAATGAGCAGTTCTTC. It encodes CASSVAENSYNEQFF.

In its sample, this clone was seen a few times. This sample also contains other DNA sequences that code for the same CDR3. The genes are TRBV5-1 and TRBJ2-6; the D gene is possibly TRBD2 (6 bases). Trimming left V 0 bases short and J 2 bases short, with 6 bases between. Germline V CDR1 and CDR2: SGHRS, YFSETQ. The CDR3 consists of 15 residues. CDR3 loop: CASSLAGAGANVLTF. The CDR3 DNA sequence: TGCGCCAGCAGCTTGGCGGGGGCTGGGGCCAACGTCCTGACTTTC.